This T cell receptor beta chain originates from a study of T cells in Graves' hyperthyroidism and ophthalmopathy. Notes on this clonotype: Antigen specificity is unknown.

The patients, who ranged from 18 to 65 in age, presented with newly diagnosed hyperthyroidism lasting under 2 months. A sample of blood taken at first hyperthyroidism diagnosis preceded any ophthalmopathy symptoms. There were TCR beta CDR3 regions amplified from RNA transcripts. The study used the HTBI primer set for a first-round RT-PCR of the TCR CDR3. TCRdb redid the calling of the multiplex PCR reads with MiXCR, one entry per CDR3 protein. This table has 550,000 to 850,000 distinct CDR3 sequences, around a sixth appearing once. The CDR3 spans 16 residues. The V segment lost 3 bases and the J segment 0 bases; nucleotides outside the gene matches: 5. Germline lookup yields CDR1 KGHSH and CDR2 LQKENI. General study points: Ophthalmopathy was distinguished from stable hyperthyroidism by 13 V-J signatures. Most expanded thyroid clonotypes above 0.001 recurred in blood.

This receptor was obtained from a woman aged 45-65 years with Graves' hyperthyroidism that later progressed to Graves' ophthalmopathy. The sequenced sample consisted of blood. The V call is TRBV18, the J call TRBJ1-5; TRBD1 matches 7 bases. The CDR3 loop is CASSPGQANSNQPQHF. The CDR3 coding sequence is TGTGCCAGCTCACCCGGACAGGCGAATAGCAATCAGCCCCAGCATTTT.